This TCR beta chain was sequenced during a study of shared clonotypes between healthy human individuals. The table came from immunoSEQ multiplex PCR; TCRdb's copy has only in-frame clones and leaves some out. The sample carries some 95,000 clones, around 67% recorded once. V was shortened by 6 bases and J by 7 bases, with 7 bases between the two germline ends. From germline, CDR1 is MNHEY and CDR2 SVGAGI. The CDR3 is made up of 11 amino acids. The TCR sequence derives from a man in his thirties or forties in good health. The sample was memory CD8+ T cells sorted from blood. Subset here: CD45RO+ cells pooled with CCR7-negative TemRA cells. The chain uses TRBV6-5 and TRBJ2-1; D is ambiguous. This CDR3 is CASSRGNEQFF. The CDR3 DNA reads as TGTGCCAGCAGCCGAGGTAATGAGCAGTTCTTC.